This entry concerns a single T cell receptor (beta chain). There is no known antigen for this receptor. No per-base quality is available; no much larger clone lies one base away. This sample stems from a study of blood T cell repertoires in COVID-19 (dated by TCRdb to about 2020). Concerning the study at large: The collaborator samples originated in the United States, Italy and Spain and spanned the acute and convalescent phases of COVID-19. Samples were obtained from the ongoing ImmuneRACE study (first 160 participants) and from roughly 1,300 subjects provided by 6 global collaborators. Where available, HLA class I and class II types were taken from metadata supplied by the sample provider and were not determined by assay-based typing. The prospective study material was composed of cDNA or gDNA derived from T cells, B-cell-depleted T cells, or PBMCs. A freely available public database, intended as a resource for researchers studying the immune response to SARS-CoV-2, is where the repertoires were released. Subjects who had been exposed to COVID-19, were actively infected with it, or had recovered from it provided the deeply sampled blood TCRbeta repertoires that made up the dataset. Nearly every sample came with metadata listing a de-identified subject ID, COVID-19 status, age in years and sex.

Participants in the prospective study were aged 18 to 89 years, lived in some 24 United States geographic areas, and enrolled through a virtual design. To assign participants to cohorts, the prospective study relied on clinical history that participants themselves reported in a screening survey and a study questionnaire. A participant counted as exposed if, within 2 weeks of entering the study, that participant had been in contact with someone who had a PCR-confirmed or clinician-diagnosed COVID-19 case. In the prospective study, mobile phlebotomists collected whole blood, serum and a nasopharyngeal or oropharyngeal swab from each participant. Additional blood draws and questionnaires over a 2-month period could optionally be provided by prospective study participants. Before DNA extraction, prospective study blood samples were shipped either frozen or at room temperature. The germline V gene encodes CDR1 SGHTA and CDR2 FQGTGA. The germline V and J ends show losses of 5 bases and 3 bases respectively, and no gene match explains 9 bases of the junction. The CDR3 numbers 15 residues from cysteine through phenylalanine. The kept DNA is CDR3 alone, 45 bases in frame from the first base.

TCRbeta CDR3 regions were amplified from genomic DNA by means of the immunoSEQ Assay, a bias-controlled multiplex PCR. In the source study's methods: The number of nucleated cells in each sample was estimated from the amplification of reference gene primers within the assay. To quantify the absolute abundance of each unique TCRbeta CDR3 rearrangement, sequence reads were collapsed and filtered. Productive Simpson clonality was computed per sample as the square root of Simpson's diversity index over productive rearrangements. Sourced from immuneACCESS, this table was stored by TCRdb with only in-frame sequences that have V and J called. A share of the clones is absent; for the studies checked, an unresolved V gene accounts for under half, and the remainder has no known explanation. Clone size and V and J calls were adopted from that table, with D and trimming inferred from the DNA. The sample table shows more than 250,000 clones, and around 83% are seen once. The ten largest clones take up about 5% of the sample.

What the research found in general, with its limitations: The amount of clinical and demographic metadata varied by source and participant and was provided uncurated.

Sequencing used PBMCs or T cells enriched from blood (not recorded which). The receptor was derived from a man aged 40-55 years who had been exposed to COVID-19. The chain is made from TRBV7-3 and TRBJ1-1; 7 bases in the middle match TRBD1. The DNA sequence is given as TGTGCCAGCAGCCAATCGACAGGGATGCACACTGAAGCTTTCTTT. Its protein reads: CASSQSTGMHTEAFF.